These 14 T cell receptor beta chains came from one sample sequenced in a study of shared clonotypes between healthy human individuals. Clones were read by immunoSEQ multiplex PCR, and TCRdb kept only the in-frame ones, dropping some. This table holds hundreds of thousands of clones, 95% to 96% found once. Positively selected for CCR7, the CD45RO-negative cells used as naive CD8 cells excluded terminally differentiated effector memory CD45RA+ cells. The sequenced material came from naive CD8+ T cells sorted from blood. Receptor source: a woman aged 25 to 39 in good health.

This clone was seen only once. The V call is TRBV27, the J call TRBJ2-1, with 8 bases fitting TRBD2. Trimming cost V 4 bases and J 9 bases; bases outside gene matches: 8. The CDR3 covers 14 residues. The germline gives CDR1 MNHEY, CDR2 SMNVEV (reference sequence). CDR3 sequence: CASSSRTAGGEQFF. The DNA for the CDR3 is TGTGCCAGCAGTTCACGGACTGCGGGGGGTGAGCAGTTCTTC.

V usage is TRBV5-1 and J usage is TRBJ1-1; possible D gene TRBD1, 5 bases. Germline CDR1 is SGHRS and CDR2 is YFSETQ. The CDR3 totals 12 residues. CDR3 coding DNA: TGCGCGTCGACAGCCCCGAACACTGAAGCTTTCTTT. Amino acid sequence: CASTAPNTEAFF. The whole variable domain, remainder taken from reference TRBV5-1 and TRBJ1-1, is KAGVTQTPRYLIKTRGQQVTLSCSPISGHRSVSWYQQTPGQGLQFLFEYFSETQRNKGNFPGRFSGRQFSNSRSEMNVSTLELGDSALYLCASTAPNTEAFFGQGTRLTVV.

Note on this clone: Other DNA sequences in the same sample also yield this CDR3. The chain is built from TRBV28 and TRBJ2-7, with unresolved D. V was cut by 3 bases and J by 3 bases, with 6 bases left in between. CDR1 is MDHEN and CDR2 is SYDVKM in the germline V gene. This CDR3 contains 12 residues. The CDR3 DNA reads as TGTGCCAGCAGTTTTATCGGCTACGAGCAGTACTTC. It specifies CASSFIGYEQYF.

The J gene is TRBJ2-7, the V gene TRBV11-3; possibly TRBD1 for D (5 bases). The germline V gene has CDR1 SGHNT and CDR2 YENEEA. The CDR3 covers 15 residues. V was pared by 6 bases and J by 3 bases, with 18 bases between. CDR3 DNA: TGTGCCAGCAGATTAAACCAGGGCACCGACTACGAGCAGTACTTC. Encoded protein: CASRLNQGTDYEQYF.

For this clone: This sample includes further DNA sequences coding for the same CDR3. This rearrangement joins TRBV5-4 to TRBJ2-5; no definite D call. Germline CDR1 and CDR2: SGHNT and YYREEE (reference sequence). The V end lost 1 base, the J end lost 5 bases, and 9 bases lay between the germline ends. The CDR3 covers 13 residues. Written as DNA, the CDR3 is TGTGCCAGCAGCTTGTCCCAGGAGGAGACCCAGTACTTC. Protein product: CASSLSQEETQYF.

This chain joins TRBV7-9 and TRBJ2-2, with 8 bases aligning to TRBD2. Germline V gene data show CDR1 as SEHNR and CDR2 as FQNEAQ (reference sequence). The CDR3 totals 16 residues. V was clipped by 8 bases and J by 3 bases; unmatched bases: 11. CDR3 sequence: CASLPGAGGHTGELFF. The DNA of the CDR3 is TGTGCCAGCTTACCGGGGGCGGGAGGACACACCGGGGAGCTGTTTTTT.

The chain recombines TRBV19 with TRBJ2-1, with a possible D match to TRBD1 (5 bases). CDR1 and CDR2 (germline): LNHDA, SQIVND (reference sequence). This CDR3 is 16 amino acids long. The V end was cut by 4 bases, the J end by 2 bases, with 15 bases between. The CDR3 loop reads CASSRGGHYTYNEQFF. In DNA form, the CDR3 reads TGTGCCAGTAGTAGAGGCGGACACTACACCTACAATGAGCAGTTCTTC.

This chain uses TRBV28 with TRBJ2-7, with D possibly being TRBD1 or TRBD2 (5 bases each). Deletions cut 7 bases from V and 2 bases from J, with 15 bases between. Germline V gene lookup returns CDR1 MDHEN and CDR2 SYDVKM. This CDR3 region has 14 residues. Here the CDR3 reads CASTVGDHTYEQYF. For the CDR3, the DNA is TGTGCCAGCACCGTGGGGGACCATACCTACGAGCAGTACTTC.

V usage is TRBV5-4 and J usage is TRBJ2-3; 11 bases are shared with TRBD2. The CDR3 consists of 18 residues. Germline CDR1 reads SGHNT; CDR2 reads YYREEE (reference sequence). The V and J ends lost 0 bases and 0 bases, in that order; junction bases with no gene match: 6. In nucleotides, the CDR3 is TGTGCCAGCAGCTTGGGACTAGCGGGAAAGACTAGCACAGATACGCAGTATTTT. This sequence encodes CASSLGLAGKTSTDTQYF.

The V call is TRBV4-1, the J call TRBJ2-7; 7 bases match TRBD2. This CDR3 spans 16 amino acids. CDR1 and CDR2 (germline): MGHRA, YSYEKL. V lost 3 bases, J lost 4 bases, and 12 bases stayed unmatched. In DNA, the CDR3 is TGCGCCAGCAGCCACAGATACGGGACTACCATATACGAGCAGTACTTC. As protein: CASSHRYGTTIYEQYF.

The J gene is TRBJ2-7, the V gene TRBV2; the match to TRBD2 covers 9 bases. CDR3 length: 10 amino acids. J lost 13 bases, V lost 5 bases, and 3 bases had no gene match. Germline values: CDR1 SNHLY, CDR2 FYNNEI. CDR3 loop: CASSRLAAYF. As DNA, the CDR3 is TGTGCCAGCAGTCGACTAGCGGCTTACTTC.

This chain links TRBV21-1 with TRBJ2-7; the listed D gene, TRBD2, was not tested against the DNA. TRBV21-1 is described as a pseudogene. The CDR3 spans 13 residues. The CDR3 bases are TGTGCCAGCAGCGCCCCGGTTCGCGACGAGCAGTACTTC. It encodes CASSAPVRDEQYF.

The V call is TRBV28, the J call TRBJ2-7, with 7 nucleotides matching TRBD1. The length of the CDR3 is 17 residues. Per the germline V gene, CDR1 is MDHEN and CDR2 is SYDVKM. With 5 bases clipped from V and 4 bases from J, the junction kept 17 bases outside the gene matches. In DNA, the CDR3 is TGTGCCAGCAGTACCTCTATCGACAGGGAAGGATGGTACGAGCAGTACTTC. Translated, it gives CASSTSIDREGWYEQYF.

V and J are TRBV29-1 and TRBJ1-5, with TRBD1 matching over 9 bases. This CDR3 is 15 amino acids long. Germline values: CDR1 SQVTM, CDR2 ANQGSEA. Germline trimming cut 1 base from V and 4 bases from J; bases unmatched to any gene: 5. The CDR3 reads CSVEVGTGINQPQHF. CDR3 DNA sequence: TGCAGCGTTGAAGTCGGGACAGGGATTAATCAGCCCCAGCATTTT.